A single sample is the source of the 32 T cell receptor beta chains below, sequenced in a study of cytomegalovirus exposure and HLA in healthy donors. PCR involved 60 Vbeta and 13 Jbeta primers. Clones were sequenced by immunoSEQ multiplex PCR, and TCRdb holds only the in-frame ones, with some missing. The data hold some 130,000 clones, with around three quarters observed a single time. Sequencing used PBMCs. The receptors originated from a man between 35 and 55 years old in good health and CMV-seronegative.

The chain recombines TRBV7-3 with TRBJ2-3; 8 bases are shared with TRBD2. This CDR3 has 14 amino acids. Trimming removed 2 bases from V and 11 bases from J; junction bases left unmatched: 9. Germline lookup yields CDR1 SGHTA and CDR2 FQGTGA. As DNA, the CDR3 is TGTGCCAGCAGCTTAGCGGGGGGCCAGACGGGGCAGTATTTT. Residues: CASSLAGGQTGQYF.

The gene calls are TRBV14 and TRBJ2-7; tentative D call: TRBD1 (5 bases). This CDR3 contains 14 residues. Trimming left V 4 bases short and J 3 bases short, with 13 bases between. Per the germline V gene, CDR1 is SGHDN and CDR2 is FVKESK. CDR3 amino acids: CASSPGFLIYEQYF. CDR3 nucleotides: TGTGCCAGCAGCCCAGGGTTTTTAATCTACGAGCAGTACTTC.

Points on this clone: A read error may produce the germline difference seen at one junction end. V and J are TRBV28 and TRBJ2-7; a possible D gene is TRBD1 (5 bases). The CDR3 totals 14 residues. In germline, CDR1 is MDHEN, CDR2 SYDVKM. This CDR3 reads CASSLSHRLYGQYF. The CDR3 DNA is TGTGCCAGCAGTTTATCTCACAGGCTCTACGGGCAGTACTTC. Variable domain in full (rest from reference TRBV28 and TRBJ2-7): DVKVTQSSRYLVKRTGEKVFLECVQDMDHENMFWYRQDPGLGLRLIYFSYDVKMKEKGDIPEGYSVSREKKERFSLILESASTNQTSMYLCASSLSHRLYGQYFGPGTRLTVT.

The rearrangement links TRBV29-1 to TRBJ2-7, with a weak D call TRBD1 (6 bases). The CDR3 has 13 residues. Germline assignment: CDR1 SQVTM and CDR2 ANQGSEA. Trimming pared 4 bases from V and 1 base from J, leaving 11 bases between. This CDR3 reads CSVVPGESYEQYF. The CDR3 DNA follows: TGCAGCGTTGTCCCAGGGGAATCCTACGAGCAGTACTTC.

The rearrangement uses TRBV2 and TRBJ2-2, with TRBD1 as a possible D gene (6 bases). V gave up 4 bases and J gave up 8 bases, with 11 bases separating them. CDR1 and CDR2 (germline): SNHLY, FYNNEI. This CDR3 contains 13 residues. The CDR3 here is CASSGGLIGELFF. In DNA, the CDR3 is TGTGCCAGCAGTGGGGGGCTAATAGGGGAGCTGTTTTTT.

This clone showed up just once. The chain combines TRBV27 with TRBJ1-2, with 9 nucleotides matching TRBD1. This CDR3 has 14 residues. The germline V gene encodes CDR1 MNHEY and CDR2 SMNVEV (reference sequence). V shed 4 bases, J shed 2 bases, and the junction held 2 bases outside the gene matches. The CDR3 DNA sequence: TGTGCCAGCAGTTCCGACAGGGGGAACTATGGCTACACCTTC. Its translation: CASSSDRGNYGYTF.

This clone was seen only a few times. Other nucleotide sequences from this sample produce the same CDR3. The CDR3 here is CASSLVGGETQYF. As DNA, the CDR3 is TGTGCCAGCAGCTTGGTGGGGGGAGAGACCCAGTACTTC. The genes are TRBV5-6 and TRBJ2-5; a possible D gene is TRBD2 (6 bases). The germline V gene has CDR1 SGHDT and CDR2 YYEEEE. This CDR3 is built from 13 residues. The V end lost 0 bases, the J end lost 4 bases, and 7 bases lay between the germline ends.

Here the CDR3 reads CASSLGWGSNEKLFF. The CDR3 nucleotides read TGCGCCAGCAGCTTGGGATGGGGCAGTAATGAAAAACTGTTTTTT. This chain joins TRBV5-1 and TRBJ1-4; D is perhaps TRBD1 (5 bases). Germline values: CDR1 SGHRS, CDR2 YFSETQ. The CDR3 covers 15 residues. Trimming shortened V by 0 bases and J by 4 bases, and 10 bases separated the two germline ends.

This clone was observed a handful of times. This sequence joins TRBV6-6 and TRBJ1-1; 7 nucleotides agree with TRBD1. CDR3 length: 13 residues. The V and J ends lost 4 bases and 6 bases, in that order; junction bases with no gene match: 5. Per the germline V gene, CDR1 is MNHNY and CDR2 is SVGAGI (reference sequence). The CDR3 sequence is CASSLFGTAEAFF. The CDR3 DNA follows: TGTGCCAGCAGTTTATTCGGGACAGCTGAAGCTTTCTTT.

The rearrangement links TRBV4-1 to TRBJ1-1; D uncertain. Germline CDR1 is MGHRA and CDR2 is YSYEKL. V dropped 0 bases and J dropped 3 bases, with 11 bases sitting between them. This CDR3 has 15 residues. CDR3 loop: CASSQDGSGYTEAFF. The CDR3 nucleotides read TGCGCCAGCAGCCAAGATGGGTCGGGATACACTGAAGCTTTCTTT.

The table lists this clone with a few counts. CDR3 sequence reads: CATSRGRGGSTDTQYF. As DNA, the CDR3 is TGTGCCACCAGCAGAGGACGGGGAGGGAGCACAGATACGCAGTATTTT. This rearrangement joins TRBV15 to TRBJ2-3, with 7 bases identical to TRBD2. V trimming: 1 base; J trimming: 0 bases; junction bases outside the gene matches: 4. Germline V gene lookup returns CDR1 LNHNV and CDR2 YYDKDF (reference sequence). This CDR3 spans 16 amino acids.

The chain carries TRBV5-1 and TRBJ2-2; maybe TRBD2 (7 bases). This CDR3 is built from 15 residues. The germline V gene encodes CDR1 SGHRS and CDR2 YFSETQ. Trimming cost V 5 bases and J 3 bases, with 14 bases left between them. The CDR3 loop reads CASRSGGLYTGELFF. The CDR3, as DNA: TGCGCCAGCAGGTCCGGGGGGCTCTACACCGGGGAGCTGTTTTTT.

The chain has TRBV27 and TRBJ2-1; the match to TRBD2 covers 7 bases. V shed 5 bases and J 7 bases; nucleotides not matched to a gene: 5. Germline V gene sequence: CDR1 MNHEY, CDR2 SMNVEV (reference sequence). The CDR3 is 13 amino acids. CDR3 sequence: CASSSGKYNEQFF. The CDR3 nucleotides read TGTGCCAGCAGTAGCGGGAAATATAATGAGCAGTTCTTC.

This clone showed up just once. The gene calls are TRBV7-9 and TRBJ1-1; weak D call: TRBD1 (5 bases). Germline CDR1 SEHNR, CDR2 FQNEAQ (reference sequence). V was pared by 1 base and J by 4 bases, with 10 bases between. The CDR3 is 14 amino acids. This CDR3 is CASSLVTGGTEAFF. CDR3 coding DNA: TGTGCCAGCAGCTTAGTTACGGGGGGCACTGAAGCTTTCTTT.

The chain links TRBV6-6 to TRBJ2-7; D may be TRBD2 (5 bases). Between the trimmed V and J ends, which lost 2 bases and 9 bases, there was a span of 8 bases. CDR1 is MNHNY and CDR2 is SVGAGI in the germline V gene (reference sequence). This CDR3 has 11 amino acids. CDR3 coding DNA: TGTGCCAGCAGTTACAGTGGAGGGCAGTACTTC. This encodes CASSYSGGQYF.

The rearrangement links TRBV28 to TRBJ2-7, with D unclear. V was trimmed by 5 bases and J by 0 bases, leaving 5 bases between them. The CDR3 loop spans 12 amino acids. Germline CDR1 is MDHEN and CDR2 is SYDVKM. CDR3 amino acids: CASSPHSYEQYF. The CDR3 DNA sequence: TGTGCCAGCAGTCCACACTCCTACGAGCAGTACTTC.

The chain joins TRBV25-1 to TRBJ2-3, with a tentative D call TRBD2 (7 bases). Trimming pared 7 bases from V and 2 bases from J, leaving 13 bases between. Germline values: CDR1 MGHDK, CDR2 SYGVNS. This CDR3 spans 14 amino acids. The CDR3 bases are TGTGCCAGCAATAGGGCGGGGGCCACAGATACGCAGTATTTT. It encodes CASNRAGATDTQYF.

J is TRBJ1-5 and V is TRBV6-5, with 10 positions matching TRBD1. Germline trimming cut 8 bases from V and 3 bases from J; bases unmatched to any gene: 1. The germline V gene encodes CDR1 MNHEY and CDR2 SVGAGI. CDR3 size: 13 residues. The CDR3 region has the DNA TGTGCCAGCGGGACAGGGGACAATCAGCCCCAGCATTTT. Protein sequence: CASGTGDNQPQHF.

This clone was seen a few times. The chain joins TRBV27 to TRBJ2-3, with 12 bases fitting TRBD2. With 5 bases clipped from V and 9 bases from J, the junction kept 6 bases outside the gene matches. There are 14 residues in the CDR3. Per germline, CDR1 MNHEY and CDR2 SMNVEV (reference sequence). The chain's CDR3 is CASSPNGLAGTQYF. As DNA, the CDR3 is TGTGCCAGCAGTCCCAACGGACTAGCGGGGACGCAGTATTTT.

The genes are TRBV27 and TRBJ2-2; maybe TRBD1 (6 bases). This CDR3 contains 14 residues. The germline V and J ends were trimmed by 8 bases and 6 bases, with 16 bases remaining between them. Germline lookup yields CDR1 MNHEY and CDR2 SMNVEV (reference sequence). Here the CDR3 reads CASGAQGWPGELFF. The CDR3 DNA is TGTGCCAGCGGAGCACAGGGATGGCCCGGGGAGCTGTTTTTT.

This clone was recorded a few times. The genes are TRBV9 and TRBJ2-7; TRBD2 agrees at 7 bases. The CDR3 sequence is 15 residues long. V gave up 0 bases and J gave up 2 bases; unmatched junction bases: 5. Germline loops: CDR1 SGDLS, CDR2 YYNGEE. CDR3 sequence reads: CASSVDAGGTYEQYF. The CDR3 DNA is TGTGCCAGCAGCGTAGATGCCGGGGGGACCTACGAGCAGTACTTC.

V is TRBV10-3 and J is TRBJ2-7; 8 bases map to TRBD1. Germline values: CDR1 ENHRY, CDR2 SYGVKD. The junction had 12 bases not matched to a gene; V was cut back by 6 bases and J by 5 bases. The length of the CDR3 is 15 residues. The CDR3 bases are TGTGCCATCAGGGGAAGCAGACAGGGGCTAGACGAGCAGTACTTC. It codes for CAIRGSRQGLDEQYF.

The CDR3 spells CATLRDGVNTGELFF. DNA for the CDR3: TGTGCCACCCTGAGGGATGGCGTAAACACCGGGGAGCTGTTTTTT. V is TRBV6-6 and J is TRBJ2-2, with D perhaps matching TRBD2 (5 bases). The CDR3 is 15 amino acids. Trimming cost V 10 bases and J 2 bases, with 17 bases left between them. CDR1 and CDR2 (germline): MNHNY, SVGAGI (reference sequence).

This clone turned up a few times. V is TRBV5-1 and J is TRBJ2-3; 11 bases line up with TRBD2. The trim removed 4 bases at V and 6 bases at J, leaving 10 bases unmatched. Germline V gives CDR1 SGHRS, CDR2 YFSETQ. CDR3 length: 16 amino acids. The CDR3 protein is CASSPGVAGGADTQYF. For the CDR3, the DNA is TGCGCCAGCAGCCCTGGAGTAGCGGGGGGGGCGGATACGCAGTATTTT.

V gene TRBV30 combines with J gene TRBJ2-7; 12 bases fit TRBD2. The CDR3 is made up of 13 amino acids. The V and J ends lost 4 bases and 9 bases, in that order; junction bases with no gene match: 7. Germline loops: CDR1 GTSNPN, CDR2 SVGIG (reference sequence). The CDR3 nucleotides are TGTGCCTGGACTAGCGGGAGGGCCTCTACGCAGTACTTC. It encodes CAWTSGRASTQYF.

The CDR3 protein is CASSDHRAAQYF. The CDR3 nucleotides read TGTGCCAGTAGTGACCACAGGGCCGCGCAGTACTTC. The V gene is TRBV19, the J gene TRBJ2-7; the D gene is possibly TRBD1 (6 bases). Trimming stripped 5 bases from V and 9 bases from J, with 14 bases between. CDR1 LNHDA and CDR2 SQIVND come from the germline V gene (reference sequence). The CDR3 extends over 12 amino acids.

The chain carries TRBV5-1 and TRBJ2-5; maybe TRBD1 (5 bases). The CDR3 has 13 residues. V lost 4 bases and J lost 5, with 12 bases in between. Per the germline V gene, CDR1 is SGHRS and CDR2 is YFSETQ. The CDR3 reads CASSDQGRETQYF. The CDR3 coding sequence is TGCGCCAGCAGCGATCAGGGTAGGGAGACCCAGTACTTC. The full variable domain, completed using reference TRBV5-1 and TRBJ2-5, is KAGVTQTPRYLIKTRGQQVTLSCSPISGHRSVSWYQQTPGQGLQFLFEYFSETQRNKGNFPGRFSGRQFSNSRSEMNVSTLELGDSALYLCASSDQGRETQYFGPGTRLLVL.

The chain joins TRBV6-6 to TRBJ2-7, with 8 positions matching TRBD2. CDR1 MNHNY and CDR2 SVGAGI come from the germline V gene (reference sequence). The CDR3 runs to 15 residues. J lost 4 bases, V lost 11 bases, and 16 bases had no gene match. CDR3 sequence (DNA): TGTGCCGCTTCCTACTCAGCGGGAGTGAGGTACGAGCAGTACTTC. Translated, it gives CAASYSAGVRYEQYF.

The chain joins TRBV7-2 to TRBJ2-7; the match to TRBD1 covers 10 bases. V trimming: 3 bases; J trimming: 4 bases; junction bases outside the gene matches: 3. The CDR3 runs 14 residues. The V gene's germline CDR1 is SGHTA and CDR2 FQGNSA. The CDR3 is CASSFDRGQYEQYF. The DNA of the CDR3 is TGTGCCAGCAGCTTTGACAGGGGGCAATACGAGCAGTACTTC.

The rearrangement uses TRBV4-3 and TRBJ2-7, with TRBD2 as a possible D gene (5 bases). CDR1 and CDR2 (germline): LGHNA, YSLEER. This CDR3 has 17 amino acids. V gave up 0 bases and J gave up 0 bases, with 15 bases separating them. The CDR3 nucleotides read TGCGCCAGCAGCCAAGATTACCCGAGCGGACGCTCCTACGAGCAGTACTTC. Its protein product is CASSQDYPSGRSYEQYF.

The chain couples TRBV9 to TRBJ1-2; 8 bases agree with TRBD1. The CDR3 runs to 15 residues. J lost 7 bases, V lost 1 base, and 9 bases had no gene match. CDR1 and CDR2 (germline): SGDLS, YYNGEE. CDR3 coding DNA: TGTGCCAGCAGCGTACTCGGACAGGGTAAATCTGGCTACACCTTC. Encoded protein: CASSVLGQGKSGYTF.

This chain joins TRBV5-1 and TRBJ2-5, with D possibly being TRBD2 (6 bases). The CDR3 extends over 15 amino acids. V was pared by 7 bases and J by 9 bases, with 25 bases between. Germline lookup yields CDR1 SGHRS and CDR2 YFSETQ. The CDR3 DNA is TGCGCCAGCGGACCTTTTGTAGCGGCCCCTTGGGCCCAGTACTTC. Its protein product is CASGPFVAAPWAQYF.